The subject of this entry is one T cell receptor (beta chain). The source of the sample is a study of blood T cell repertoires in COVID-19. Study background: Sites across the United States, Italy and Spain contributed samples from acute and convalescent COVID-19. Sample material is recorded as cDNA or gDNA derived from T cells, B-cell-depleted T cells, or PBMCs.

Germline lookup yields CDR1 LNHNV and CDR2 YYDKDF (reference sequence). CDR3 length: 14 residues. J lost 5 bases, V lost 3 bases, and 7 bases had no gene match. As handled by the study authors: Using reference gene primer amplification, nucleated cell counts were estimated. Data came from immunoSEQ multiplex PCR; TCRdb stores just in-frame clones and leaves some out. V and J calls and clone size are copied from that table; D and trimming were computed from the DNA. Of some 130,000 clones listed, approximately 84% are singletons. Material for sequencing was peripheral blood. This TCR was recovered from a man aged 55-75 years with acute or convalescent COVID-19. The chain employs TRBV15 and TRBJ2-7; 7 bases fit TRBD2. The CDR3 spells CATSSPIAGHEQYF. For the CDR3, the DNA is TGTGCCACCAGCAGTCCTATAGCGGGTCACGAGCAGTACTTC. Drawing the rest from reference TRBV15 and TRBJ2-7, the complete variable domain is DAMVIQNPRYQVTQFGKPVTLSCSQTLNHNVMYWYQQKSSQAPKLLFHYYDKDFNNEADTPDNFQSRRPNTSFCFLDIRSPGLGDTAMYLCATSSPIAGHEQYFGPGTRLTVT.